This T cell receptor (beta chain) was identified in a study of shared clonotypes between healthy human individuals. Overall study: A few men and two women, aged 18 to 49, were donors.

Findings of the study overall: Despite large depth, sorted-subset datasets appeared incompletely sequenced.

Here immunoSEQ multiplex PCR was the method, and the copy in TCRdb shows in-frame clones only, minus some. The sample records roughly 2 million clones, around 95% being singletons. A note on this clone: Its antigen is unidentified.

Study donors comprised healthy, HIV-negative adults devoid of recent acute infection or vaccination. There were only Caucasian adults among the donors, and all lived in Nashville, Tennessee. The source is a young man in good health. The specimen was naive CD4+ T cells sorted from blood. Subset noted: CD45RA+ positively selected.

CDR3 sequence reads: CASSRDGGYQPQHF. CDR3 bases: TGTGCCAGCAGTCGGGACGGGGGGTATCAGCCCCAGCATTTT. V gene TRBV27 combines with J gene TRBJ1-5; perhaps TRBD1 as D (5 bases). The germline V gene encodes CDR1 MNHEY and CDR2 SMNVEV (reference sequence). This CDR3 spans 14 amino acids. With 5 bases removed from V and 5 bases from J, the gap between germline ends came to 13 bases.